This entry lists 21 T cell receptor beta chains sequenced from one sample in a study of CD8 T cells in ankylosing spondylitis. TCRdb re-derived calls from the 5' RACE reads in MiXCR, one entry per CDR3 protein. The repertoire has hundreds of thousands of distinct CDR3 sequences, 30% to 40% of them found once; the top ten carry around 4.2%. Input material: blood, either unsorted or a sorted T cell fraction (not recorded which). Receptors originate from a male donor with ankylosing spondylitis or in good health (not recorded which).

The rearrangement uses TRBV5-1 and TRBJ2-5, with a weak D call TRBD1 (6 bases). CDR1 SGHRS and CDR2 YFSETQ come from the germline V gene. This CDR3 region has 15 residues. V shed 5 bases and J shed 3 bases, with 17 bases lying between them. The CDR3 protein is CASSPRLGAEETQYF. The CDR3 DNA sequence: TGCGCCAGCAGTCCCCGCTTGGGGGCCGAAGAGACCCAGTACTTC.

J is TRBJ1-1 and V is TRBV6-1, with D possibly being TRBD1 (6 bases). In germline, CDR1 is MNHNS, CDR2 SASEGT. V lost 4 bases and J 3 bases, leaving 9 bases between the germline ends. The CDR3 is made up of 13 amino acids. DNA of the CDR3: TGTGCCAGCAGTGCCCCAGGGGACACTGAAGCTTTCTTT. This encodes CASSAPGDTEAFF.

This clonotype has only a few counts. This sequence joins TRBV12-3 or TRBV12-4 and TRBJ2-1; perhaps TRBD2 as D (6 bases). V lost 2 bases and J 6 bases, leaving 14 bases between the germline ends. CDR3 length equals 15 residues. The CDR3: CASSLWALGGNEQFF. In DNA form, the CDR3 reads TGTGCCAGCAGTTTATGGGCATTGGGGGGCAATGAGCAGTTCTTC.

At least ten counts were recorded for this clonotype. The rearrangement joins TRBV6-1 to TRBJ1-2; the match to TRBD1 covers 7 bases. J gave up 3 bases and V 6 bases, and 13 bases lay outside the gene matches. CDR1 MNHNS and CDR2 SASEGT come from the germline V gene. The CDR3 extends over 16 amino acids. The CDR3 region is CASRQPRQGSDYGYTF. The DNA for the CDR3 is TGTGCCAGCAGGCAACCTAGACAGGGTAGCGACTATGGCTACACCTTC.

The genes are TRBV4-1 and TRBJ2-7; unclear D gene. From germline, CDR1 is MGHRA and CDR2 YSYEKL. The CDR3 spans 14 residues. Trimming left V 1 base short and J 3 bases short, with 10 bases between. The CDR3 DNA reads TGCGCCAGCAGCCAAGGCCCGGATTTCTACGAGCAGTACTTC. It specifies CASSQGPDFYEQYF.

The gene calls are TRBV29-1 and TRBJ2-7; the match to TRBD1 covers 8 bases. V trimming: 7 bases; J trimming: 2 bases; junction bases outside the gene matches: 7. Germline-derived CDR1 and CDR2 are SQVTM and ANQGSEA. The CDR3 contains 13 residues. The CDR3 loop is CSALGTGPYEQYF. Written as DNA, the CDR3 is TGCAGCGCCCTCGGGACAGGACCCTACGAGCAGTACTTC.

This clonotype occurred a few times. The CDR3 is CASTRLGQGQETQYF. The CDR3 nucleotides read TGTGCCAGCACCCGGCTGGGACAGGGCCAAGAGACCCAGTACTTC. V usage is TRBV9 and J usage is TRBJ2-5; 9 bases align to TRBD1. The V segment lost 6 bases and the J segment 1 base; nucleotides outside the gene matches: 7. The CDR3 runs to 15 residues. Germline values: CDR1 SGDLS, CDR2 YYNGEE.

The J gene is TRBJ2-1, the V gene TRBV29-1, with TRBD2 identical over 10 bases. Germline V CDR1 and CDR2: SQVTM, ANQGSEA. CDR3 length equals 18 residues. The trim removed 1 base at V and 0 bases at J, leaving 9 bases unmatched. CDR3 DNA sequence: TGCAGCGTTGAAGGCATAGCGGGGGGCCCTCGCTCCTACAATGAGCAGTTCTTC. Encoded protein: CSVEGIAGGPRSYNEQFF.

The rearrangement joins TRBV7-9 to TRBJ1-1; unclear D gene. Germline values: CDR1 SEHNR, CDR2 FQNEAQ (reference sequence). The CDR3 is made up of 12 amino acids. The CDR3, as DNA: TGTGTCTCAGAGGTGTCGAACACTGAAGCTTTCTTT. This sequence encodes CVSEVSNTEAFF.

This clonotype was seen a few times. The chain is built from TRBV6-5 and TRBJ2-7; D could derive from TRBD1 or TRBD2 (6 bases each). In germline, CDR1 is MNHEY, CDR2 SVGAGI. Trimming shortened V by 0 bases and J by 5 bases, and 14 bases separated the two germline ends. The CDR3 has 15 residues. CDR3 DNA: TGTGCCAGCAGTTACTCTTTTGGGGGGCCTGACGAGCAGTACTTC. It is translated as CASSYSFGGPDEQYF.

This clonotype showed up just a few times. The genes are TRBV10-3 and TRBJ2-7; 11 bases map to TRBD2. The CDR3 contains 18 residues. Trimming at V came to 3 bases and at J to 0 bases, leaving 10 bases not matched to a gene. Germline-derived CDR1 and CDR2 are ENHRY and SYGVKD. CDR3 nucleotides: TGTGCCATCAGTGATGCCGAAGGGACTAGCGGTCGCTCCTACGAGCAGTACTTC. Its protein is CAISDAEGTSGRSYEQYF.

The chain combines TRBV20-1 with TRBJ2-1; no firm D call. The CDR3 has 13 amino acids. In germline, CDR1 is DFQATT, CDR2 SNEGSKA (reference sequence). With 4 bases removed from V and 5 bases from J, the gap between germline ends came to 12 bases. In DNA, the CDR3 is TGCAGTGCTACCGGGCTCGCAGACAATGAGCAGTTCTTC. It is translated as CSATGLADNEQFF.

This chain connects TRBV18 to TRBJ2-5; 7 nucleotides align to TRBD1. J lost 5 bases, V lost 5 bases, and 8 bases had no gene match. The CDR3 spans 14 residues. The germline V gene has CDR1 KGHSH and CDR2 LQKENI. CDR3 residues: CASSEGQQGETQYF. The CDR3 coding sequence is TGTGCCAGCTCAGAGGGACAGCAAGGGGAGACCCAGTACTTC. The full variable domain, its missing parts supplied by reference TRBV18 and TRBJ2-5, is NAGVMQNPRHLVRRRGQEARLRCSPMKGHSHVYWYRQLPEEGLKFMVYLQKENIIDESGMPKERFSAEFPKEGPSILRIQQVVRGDSAAYFCASSEGQQGETQYFGPGTRLLVL.

The chain joins TRBV20-1 to TRBJ1-4; D remains unclear. Germline CDR1 DFQATT, CDR2 SNEGSKA (reference sequence). Deletions cut 1 base from V and 5 bases from J, with 14 bases between. This CDR3 has 15 residues. In DNA, the CDR3 is TGCAGTGCTAGAGCCCACCGACAAGGGAATGAAAAACTGTTTTTT. It translates to CSARAHRQGNEKLFF.

This clonotype was picked up a small number of times. The chain has TRBV29-1 and TRBJ1-1, with D uncertain. Between the trimmed V and J ends, which lost 5 bases and 12 bases, there was a span of 16 bases. The V gene's germline CDR1 is SQVTM and CDR2 ANQGSEA. This CDR3 is 11 amino acids long. The CDR3 DNA reads TGCAGCGTTCCCATGGGGTCCCAGTCTTTCTTT. It specifies CSVPMGSQSFF. The full variable domain, with the rest looked up from reference TRBV29-1 and TRBJ1-1, is SAVISQKPSRDICQRGTSLTIQCQVDSQVTMMFWYRQQPGQSLTLIATANQGSEATYESGFVIDKFPISRPNLTFSTLTVSNMSPEDSSIYLCSVPMGSQSFFGQGTRLTVV.

This clonotype was counted a few times. The chain employs TRBV5-5 and TRBJ2-7; D unclear. Trimming removed 0 bases from V and 6 bases from J, with 10 bases in between. The CDR3 spans 13 residues. In germline, CDR1 is SGHKS, CDR2 YYEKEE (reference sequence). The DNA for the CDR3 is TGTGCCAGCAGCTTGGTCATGGCTGGCGAGCAGTACTTC. It is translated as CASSLVMAGEQYF.

The genes are TRBV15 and TRBJ2-3; D unresolved. V lost 0 bases and J lost 1, with 8 bases in between. Germline-derived CDR1 and CDR2 are LNHNV and YYDKDF (reference sequence). This CDR3 contains 15 residues. The CDR3 DNA is TGTGCCACCAGCAGAGATCAGTGGGGCACAGATACGCAGTATTTT. This translates into CATSRDQWGTDTQYF.

The chain joins TRBV9 to TRBJ2-5; D ambiguous. Germline V gives CDR1 SGDLS, CDR2 YYNGEE. The CDR3 covers 13 residues. Trimming took off 1 base at V and 5 bases at J, with 9 bases between the two ends. The CDR3 here is CASSVRPLETQYF. CDR3 in DNA: TGTGCCAGCAGCGTACGGCCCTTGGAGACCCAGTACTTC.

The CDR3 sequence: CASSSRRRDRENTEAFF. CDR3 bases: TGTGCCAGCAGCTCCAGGCGCAGAGACAGGGAGAACACTGAAGCTTTCTTT. The V gene is TRBV7-8, the J gene TRBJ1-1, with 7 nucleotides matching TRBD1. Germline assignment: CDR1 SGHVS and CDR2 FQNEAQ. With 4 bases clipped from V and 1 base from J, the junction kept 12 bases outside the gene matches. The CDR3 is 17 amino acids.

This clonotype was observed a few times. V and J are TRBV5-1 and TRBJ1-1; tentatively, D is TRBD1 (6 bases). This CDR3 contains 14 residues. The germline gives CDR1 SGHRS, CDR2 YFSETQ. The V end was cut by 1 base, the J end by 5 bases, with 12 bases between. The CDR3 nucleotides read TGCGCCAGCAGCTTGATCAGAGGGGGGACTGAAGCTTTCTTT. It encodes CASSLIRGGTEAFF.

This chain connects TRBV7-9 to TRBJ1-1; D unresolved. CDR1 is SEHNR and CDR2 is FQNEAQ in the germline V gene (reference sequence). The V gene lost 2 bases and the J gene lost 3 bases, with 10 bases spanning the gap. CDR3 length: 14 residues. The CDR3 loop reads CASSLQSRDTEAFF. The CDR3, as DNA: TGTGCCAGCAGCTTACAGTCGAGGGACACTGAAGCTTTCTTT.